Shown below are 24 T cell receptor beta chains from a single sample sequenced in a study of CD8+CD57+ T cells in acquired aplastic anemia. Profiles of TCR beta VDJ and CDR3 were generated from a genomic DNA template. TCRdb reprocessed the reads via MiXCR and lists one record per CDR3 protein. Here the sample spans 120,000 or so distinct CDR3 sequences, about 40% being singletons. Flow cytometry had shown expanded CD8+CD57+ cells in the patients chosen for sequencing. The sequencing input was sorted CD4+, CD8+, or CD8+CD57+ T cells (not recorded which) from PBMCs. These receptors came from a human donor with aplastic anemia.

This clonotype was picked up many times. CDR3 amino acids: CASSYPQYEQYF. Here the CDR3 DNA reads TGTGCCAGCAGTTACCCCCAGTACGAGCAGTACTTC. The V gene is TRBV6-2 or TRBV6-3, the J gene TRBJ2-7; unclear D gene. Trimming cost V 2 bases and J 4 bases, with 6 bases left between them. Germline CDR1 reads MNHEY; CDR2 reads SVGEGT. The CDR3 is made up of 12 amino acids.

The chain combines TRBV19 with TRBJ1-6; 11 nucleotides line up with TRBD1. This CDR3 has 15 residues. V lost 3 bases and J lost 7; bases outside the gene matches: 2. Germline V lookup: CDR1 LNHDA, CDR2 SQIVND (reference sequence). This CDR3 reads CASSIRDRGNSPLHF. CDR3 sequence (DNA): TGTGCCAGTAGTATCCGGGACAGGGGGAATTCACCCCTCCACTTT. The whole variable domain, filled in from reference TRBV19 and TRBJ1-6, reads DGGITQSPKYLFRKEGQNVTLSCEQNLNHDAMYWYRQDPGQGLRLIYYSQIVNDFQKGDIAEGYSVSREKKESFPLTVTSAQKNPTAFYLCASSIRDRGNSPLHFGNGTRLTVT.

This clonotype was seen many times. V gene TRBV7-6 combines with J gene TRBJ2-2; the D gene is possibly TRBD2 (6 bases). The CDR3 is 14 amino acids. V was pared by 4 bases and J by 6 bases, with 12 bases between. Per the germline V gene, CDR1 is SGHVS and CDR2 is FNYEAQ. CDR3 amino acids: CASSSPGGAGELFF. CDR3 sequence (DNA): TGTGCCAGCAGCTCTCCTGGCGGGGCCGGGGAGCTGTTTTTT.

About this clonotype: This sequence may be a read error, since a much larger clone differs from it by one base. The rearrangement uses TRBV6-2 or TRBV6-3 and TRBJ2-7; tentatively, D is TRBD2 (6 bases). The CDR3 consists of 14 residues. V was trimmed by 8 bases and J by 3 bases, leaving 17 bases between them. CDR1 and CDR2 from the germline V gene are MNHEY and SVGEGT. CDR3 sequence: CASRPGVPGYEQYF. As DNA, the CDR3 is TGTGCCAGCCGACCGGGGGTCCCAGGCTACGAGCAGTACTTC.

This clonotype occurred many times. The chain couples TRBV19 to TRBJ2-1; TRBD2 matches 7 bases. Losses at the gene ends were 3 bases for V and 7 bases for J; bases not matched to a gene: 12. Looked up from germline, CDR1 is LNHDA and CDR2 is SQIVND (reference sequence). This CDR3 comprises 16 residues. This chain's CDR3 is CASSMGRRLATNEQFF. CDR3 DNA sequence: TGTGCCAGTAGTATGGGAAGGAGACTAGCAACAAATGAGCAGTTCTTC.

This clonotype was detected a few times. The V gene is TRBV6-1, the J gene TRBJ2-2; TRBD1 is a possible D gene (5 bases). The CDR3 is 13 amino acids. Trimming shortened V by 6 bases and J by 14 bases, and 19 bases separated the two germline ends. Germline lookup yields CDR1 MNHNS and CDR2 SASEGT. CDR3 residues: CASSPDPGSRLFF. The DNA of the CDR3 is TGTGCCAGCAGCCCAGACCCAGGGTCCCGACTGTTTTTT.

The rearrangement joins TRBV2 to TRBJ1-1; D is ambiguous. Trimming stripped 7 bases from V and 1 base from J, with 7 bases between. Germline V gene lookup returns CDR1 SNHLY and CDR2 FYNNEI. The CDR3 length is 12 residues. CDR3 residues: CASIARNTEAFF. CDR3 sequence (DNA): TGTGCCAGCATAGCCAGGAACACTGAAGCTTTCTTT.

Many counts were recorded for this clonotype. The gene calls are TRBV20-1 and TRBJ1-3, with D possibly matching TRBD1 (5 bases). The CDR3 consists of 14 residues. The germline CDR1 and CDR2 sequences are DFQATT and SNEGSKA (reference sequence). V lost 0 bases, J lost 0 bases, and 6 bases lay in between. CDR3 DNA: TGCAGTGCTAGAGAGGGGGGCTCTGGAAACACCATATATTTT. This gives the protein CSAREGGSGNTIYF.

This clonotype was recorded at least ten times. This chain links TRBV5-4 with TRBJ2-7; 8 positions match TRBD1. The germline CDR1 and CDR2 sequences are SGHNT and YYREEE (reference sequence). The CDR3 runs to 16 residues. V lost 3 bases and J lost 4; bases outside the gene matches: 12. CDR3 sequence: CASSSLIAGGAYEQYF. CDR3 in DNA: TGTGCCAGCAGCTCCTTAATTGCAGGGGGCGCGTACGAGCAGTACTTC.

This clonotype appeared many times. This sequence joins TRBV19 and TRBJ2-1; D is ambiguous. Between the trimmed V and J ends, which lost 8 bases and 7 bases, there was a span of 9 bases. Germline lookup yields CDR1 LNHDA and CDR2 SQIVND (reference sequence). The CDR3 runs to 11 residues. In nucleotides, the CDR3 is TGTGCCAGTCCAGCCCCTAATGAGCAGTTCTTC. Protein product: CASPAPNEQFF.

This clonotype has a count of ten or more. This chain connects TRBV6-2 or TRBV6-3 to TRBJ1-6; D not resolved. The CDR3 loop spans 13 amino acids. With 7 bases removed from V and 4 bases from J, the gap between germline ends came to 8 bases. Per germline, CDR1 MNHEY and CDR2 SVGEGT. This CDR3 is CASTPNYNSPLHF. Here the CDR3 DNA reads TGTGCCAGCACTCCGAATTATAATTCACCCCTCCACTTT.

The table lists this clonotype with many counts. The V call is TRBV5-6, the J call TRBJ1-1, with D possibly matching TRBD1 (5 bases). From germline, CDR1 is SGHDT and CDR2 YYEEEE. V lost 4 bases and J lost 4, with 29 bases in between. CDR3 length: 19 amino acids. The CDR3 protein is CASSRSGTGSSGRGTEAFF. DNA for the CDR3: TGTGCCAGCAGCCGTTCGGGGACGGGTTCGTCCGGGAGAGGCACTGAAGCTTTCTTT.

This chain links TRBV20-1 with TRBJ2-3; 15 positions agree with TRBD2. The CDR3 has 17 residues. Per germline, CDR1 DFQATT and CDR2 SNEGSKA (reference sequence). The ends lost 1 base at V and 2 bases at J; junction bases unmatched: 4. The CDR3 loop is CSARAGLAGGNTDTQYF. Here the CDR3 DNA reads TGCAGTGCTAGAGCCGGACTAGCGGGGGGGAACACAGATACGCAGTATTTT.

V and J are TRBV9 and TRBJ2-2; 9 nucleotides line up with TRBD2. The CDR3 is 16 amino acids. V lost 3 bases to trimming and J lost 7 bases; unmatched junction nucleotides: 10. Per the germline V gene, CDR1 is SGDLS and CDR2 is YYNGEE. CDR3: CASSGSGLAIGGELFF. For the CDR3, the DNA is TGTGCCAGCAGCGGCTCGGGACTAGCTATCGGCGGGGAGCTGTTTTTT.

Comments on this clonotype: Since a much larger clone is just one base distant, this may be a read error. The CDR3 is CASTPWGGVTSEQYF. For the CDR3, the DNA is TGTGCCAGCACCCCTTGGGGGGGTGTTACCTCCGAGCAGTACTTC. The V call is TRBV5-6, the J call TRBJ2-7; 7 nucleotides align to TRBD2. CDR3 length equals 15 residues. The junction had 15 bases not matched to a gene; V was cut back by 6 bases and J by 6 bases. Germline CDR1 is SGHDT and CDR2 is YYEEEE.

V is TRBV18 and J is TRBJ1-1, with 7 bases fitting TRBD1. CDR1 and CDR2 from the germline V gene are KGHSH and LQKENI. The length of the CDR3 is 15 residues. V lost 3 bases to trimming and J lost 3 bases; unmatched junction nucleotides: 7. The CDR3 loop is CASSPSYGQDTEAFF. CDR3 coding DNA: TGTGCCAGCTCACCTTCCTATGGACAGGACACTGAAGCTTTCTTT.

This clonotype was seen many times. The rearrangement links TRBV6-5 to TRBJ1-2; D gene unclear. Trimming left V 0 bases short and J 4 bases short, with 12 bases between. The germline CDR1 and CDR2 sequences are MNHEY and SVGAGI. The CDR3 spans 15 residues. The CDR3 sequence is CASSYSGREGYGYTF. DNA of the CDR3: TGTGCCAGCAGTTACTCGGGGAGGGAAGGCTATGGCTACACCTTC.

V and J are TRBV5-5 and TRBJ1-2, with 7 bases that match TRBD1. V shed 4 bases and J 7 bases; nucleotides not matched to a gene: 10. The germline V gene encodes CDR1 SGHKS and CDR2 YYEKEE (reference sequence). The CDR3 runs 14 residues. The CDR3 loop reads CASSPRQGRGGYTF. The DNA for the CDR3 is TGTGCCAGCAGCCCAAGACAGGGTAGGGGTGGCTACACCTTC.

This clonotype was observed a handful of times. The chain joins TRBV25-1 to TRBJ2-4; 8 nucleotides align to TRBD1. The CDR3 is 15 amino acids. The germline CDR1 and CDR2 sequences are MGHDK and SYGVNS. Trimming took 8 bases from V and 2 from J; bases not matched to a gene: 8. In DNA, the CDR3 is TGTGCCAGCTCTCTCCAGGGGGCGCCCAAAAACATTCAGTACTTC. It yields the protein CASSLQGAPKNIQYF.

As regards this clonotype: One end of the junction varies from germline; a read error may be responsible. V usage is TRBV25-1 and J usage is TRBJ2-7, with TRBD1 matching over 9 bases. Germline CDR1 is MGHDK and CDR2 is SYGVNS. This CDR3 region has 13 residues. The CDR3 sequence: CASRRDRAYGQYF. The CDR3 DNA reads TGTGCCAGCAGGAGGGACAGGGCCTACGGGCAGTACTTC.

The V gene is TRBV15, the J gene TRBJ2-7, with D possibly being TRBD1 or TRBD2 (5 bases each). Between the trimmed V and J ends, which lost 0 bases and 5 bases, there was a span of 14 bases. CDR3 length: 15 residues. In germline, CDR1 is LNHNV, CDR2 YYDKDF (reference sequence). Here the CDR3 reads CATSRDSEGFDEQYF. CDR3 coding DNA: TGTGCCACCAGCAGAGACTCCGAGGGGTTCGACGAGCAGTACTTC.

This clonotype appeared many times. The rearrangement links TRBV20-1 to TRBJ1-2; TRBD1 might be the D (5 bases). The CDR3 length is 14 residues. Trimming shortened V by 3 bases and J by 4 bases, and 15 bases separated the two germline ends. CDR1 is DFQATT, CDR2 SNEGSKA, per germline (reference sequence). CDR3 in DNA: TGCAGTGCTAGGGGAGACAGCACGCTCTATGGCTACACCTTC. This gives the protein CSARGDSTLYGYTF.

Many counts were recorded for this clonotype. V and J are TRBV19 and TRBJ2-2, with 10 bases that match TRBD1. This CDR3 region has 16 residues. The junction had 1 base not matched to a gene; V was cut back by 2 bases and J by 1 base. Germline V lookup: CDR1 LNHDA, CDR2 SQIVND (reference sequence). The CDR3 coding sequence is TGTGCCAGTAGTATACGGACAGGGGGGAACACCGGGGAGCTGTTTTTT. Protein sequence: CASSIRTGGNTGELFF.

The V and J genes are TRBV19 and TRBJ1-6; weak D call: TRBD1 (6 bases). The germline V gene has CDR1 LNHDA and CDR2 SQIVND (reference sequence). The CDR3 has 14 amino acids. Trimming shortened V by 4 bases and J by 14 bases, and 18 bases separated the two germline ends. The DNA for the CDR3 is TGTGCCAGTAGTAAGGGGGACCTTGGTAGAACCCTCCACTTT. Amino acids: CASSKGDLGRTLHF.